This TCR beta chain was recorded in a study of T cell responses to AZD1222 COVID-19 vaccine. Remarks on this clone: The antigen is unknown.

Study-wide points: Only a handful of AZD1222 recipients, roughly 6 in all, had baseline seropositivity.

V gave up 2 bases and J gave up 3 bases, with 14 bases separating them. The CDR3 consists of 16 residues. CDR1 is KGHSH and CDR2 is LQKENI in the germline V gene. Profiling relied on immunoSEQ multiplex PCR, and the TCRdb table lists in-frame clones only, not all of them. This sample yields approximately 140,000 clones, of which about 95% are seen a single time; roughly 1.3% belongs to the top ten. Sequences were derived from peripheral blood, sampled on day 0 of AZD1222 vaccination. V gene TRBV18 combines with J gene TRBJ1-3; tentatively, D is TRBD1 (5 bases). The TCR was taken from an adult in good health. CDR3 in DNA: TGTGCCAGCTCACCAGGAGTAGGGGCTGATGGAAACACCATATATTTT. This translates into CASSPGVGADGNTIYF.